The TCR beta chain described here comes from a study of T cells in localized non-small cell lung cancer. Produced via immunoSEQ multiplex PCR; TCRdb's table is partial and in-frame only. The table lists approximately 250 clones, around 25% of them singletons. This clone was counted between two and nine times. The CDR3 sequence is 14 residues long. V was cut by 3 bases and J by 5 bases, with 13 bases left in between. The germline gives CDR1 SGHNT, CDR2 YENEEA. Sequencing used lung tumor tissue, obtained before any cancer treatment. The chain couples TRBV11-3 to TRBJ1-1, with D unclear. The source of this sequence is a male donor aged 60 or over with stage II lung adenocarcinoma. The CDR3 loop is CASSLERVRTEAFF. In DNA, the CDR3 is TGTGCCAGCAGCTTGGAACGGGTTAGAACTGAAGCTTTCTTT.